The TCR beta chain described here comes from a study of blood T cell repertoires in COVID-19. Overall study context: Sites across the United States, Italy and Spain contributed samples from acute and convalescent COVID-19. Sample material is recorded as cDNA or gDNA derived from T cells, B-cell-depleted T cells, or PBMCs.

Under the authors' procedure: Nucleated cell number was recorded as an estimate derived from reference gene primer amplification. TCRdb keeps only in-frame clones here, not all; method: immunoSEQ multiplex PCR. That table is the source of V, J and clone size, and D and trimming were worked out from the DNA. The top ten clones hold about a tenth of a sample with roughly 160,000 clones, 85% to 90% of them seen once. Enrollment of patients from Seattle took place during active infection, with longitudinal follow-up. The CDR3 is made up of 12 amino acids. The ends were cut back, 6 bases at V and 5 bases at J, with 10 bases in the middle. CDR1 and CDR2 (germline): KGHSH, LQKENI.

The rearrangement links TRBV18 to TRBJ1-2; the D gene is possibly TRBD1 (6 bases). Sequenced: peripheral blood. The receptor comes from a woman between 65 and 79 years old with COVID-19, enrolled during active disease. Here the CDR3 reads CASSTTGYGYTF. The CDR3 DNA reads as TGTGCCAGCTCCACTACAGGGTATGGCTACACCTTC.